The 16 T cell receptor beta chains listed next were all sequenced from one sample in a study of T cell responses to AZD1222 COVID-19 vaccine. Using immunoSEQ multiplex PCR, the repertoire was profiled, and TCRdb retains in-frame clones only, with some absent. Seen here are 150,000 to 200,000 clones, approximately 90% observed once, and the top ten hold 5% to 7.5%. This specimen was peripheral blood, taken on day 0 of AZD1222 vaccination. These receptors all come from an adult in good health.

This chain uses TRBV6-5 with TRBJ2-2; 9 bases agree with TRBD1. CDR3 length: 15 amino acids. The germline CDR1 and CDR2 sequences are MNHEY and SVGAGI. CDR3 nucleotide sequence: TGTGCTTCCAAGCCGGGACAGGGGAACACCGGGGAGCTGTTTTTT. Its protein product is CASKPGQGNTGELFF.

The chain combines TRBV11-2 with TRBJ2-1; 13 bases line up with TRBD2. CDR3 length: 15 residues. Unmatched junction bases numbered 3, after V lost 4 bases and J lost 6 bases. Germline CDR1 is SGHAT and CDR2 is FQNNGV. The CDR3 DNA is TGTGCCAGCAGCTCGGGACTAGCGGGGACCAATGAGCAGTTCTTC. Amino acid sequence: CASSSGLAGTNEQFF.

V is TRBV11-2 and J is TRBJ2-7; a possible D gene is TRBD1 (5 bases). CDR3 size: 15 residues. Germline CDR1 reads SGHAT; CDR2 reads FQNNGV. The V and J ends lost 2 bases and 2 bases respectively, with 13 bases between them. The CDR3 is CASSLSQGRTYEQYF. For the CDR3, the DNA is TGTGCCAGCAGCTTAAGTCAGGGTCGCACCTACGAGCAGTACTTC.

The genes are TRBV4-1 and TRBJ2-7; a possible D gene is TRBD2 (6 bases). The V end lost 2 bases, the J end lost 2 bases, and 13 bases lay between the germline ends. CDR1 and CDR2 (germline): MGHRA, YSYEKL. CDR3 length equals 15 residues. The CDR3: CASSQMTTGAYEQYF. CDR3 in DNA: TGCGCCAGCAGCCAAATGACTACGGGAGCCTACGAGCAGTACTTC.

The rearrangement uses TRBV6-5 and TRBJ1-3; weak D call: TRBD1 (5 bases). The V end lost 0 bases, the J end lost 0 bases, and 9 bases lay between the germline ends. CDR1 is MNHEY and CDR2 is SVGAGI in the germline V gene. The length of the CDR3 is 16 residues. The CDR3, as DNA: TGTGCCAGCAGTTACTCCCGAGGGGCCTCTGGAAACACCATATATTTT. Its translation is CASSYSRGASGNTIYF.

The chain carries TRBV19 and TRBJ1-5; D not certain. From germline, CDR1 is LNHDA and CDR2 SQIVND (reference sequence). CDR3 length: 14 amino acids. V dropped 8 bases and J dropped 0 bases, with 11 bases sitting between them. The CDR3 sequence is CASDRVNSNQPQHF. The CDR3 bases are TGTGCCAGTGATAGGGTGAATAGCAATCAGCCCCAGCATTTT.

This chain uses TRBV4-1 with TRBJ2-3, with D uncertain. This CDR3 is built from 17 residues. V was pared by 0 bases and J by 0 bases, with 13 bases between. Germline CDR1 and CDR2: MGHRA and YSYEKL. CDR3 sequence reads: CASSQDRTAPSTDTQYF. The CDR3 DNA follows: TGCGCCAGCAGCCAAGATAGGACCGCACCTAGCACAGATACGCAGTATTTT.

The CDR3 reads CASSVDGGSSPLHF. DNA of the CDR3: TGTGCCAGCAGCGTAGACGGCGGAAGTTCACCCCTCCACTTT. The chain joins TRBV9 to TRBJ1-6; no reliable D call. The V and J ends lost 0 bases and 9 bases respectively, with 10 bases between them. Germline V gene sequence: CDR1 SGDLS, CDR2 YYNGEE. CDR3 length: 14 amino acids.

The gene calls are TRBV5-1 and TRBJ2-5, with D unresolved. The length of the CDR3 is 15 residues. Trimming left V 2 bases short and J 1 base short, with 12 bases between. Germline CDR1 is SGHRS and CDR2 is YFSETQ. The CDR3: CASSFGGLSQETQYF. The CDR3 DNA follows: TGCGCCAGCAGCTTTGGTGGTCTGTCCCAAGAGACCCAGTACTTC.

The chain carries TRBV19 and TRBJ2-3, with D perhaps TRBD1 or TRBD2 (6 bases each). This CDR3 has 15 amino acids. V lost 7 bases and J 3 bases, leaving 17 bases between the germline ends. Per the germline V gene, CDR1 is LNHDA and CDR2 is SQIVND (reference sequence). The DNA of the CDR3 is TGTGCCAGTAACACACAGGGAGGTCGAACAGATACGCAGTATTTT. Residues: CASNTQGGRTDTQYF.

In DNA, the CDR3 is TGTGCCAGCAGGTCGGACAGGATAACCTTC. Its translation: CASRSDRITF. This rearrangement joins TRBV12-3 or TRBV12-4 to TRBJ1-2; 7 nucleotides align to TRBD1. This CDR3 contains 10 residues. The V gene end was trimmed by 6 bases and the J gene end by 14 bases; junction bases not matched to a gene: 6.

This clone was counted a single time. The rearrangement links TRBV27 to TRBJ2-2; TRBD2 agrees at 15 bases. Looked up from germline, CDR1 is MNHEY and CDR2 is SMNVEV (reference sequence). V shed 5 bases, J shed 6 bases, and the junction held 4 bases outside the gene matches. This CDR3 region has 16 residues. Written as DNA, the CDR3 is TGTGCCAGCAGTGGACTAGCGGGAGGGGAGGCCGGGGAGCTGTTTTTT. Residues: CASSGLAGGEAGELFF.

This clone was seen a few times. The CDR3 DNA follows: TGTGCCAGTACGATCAGCGCCGGGGAGCTGTTTTTT. This sequence encodes CASTISAGELFF. V and J are TRBV19 and TRBJ2-2; no clear D. This CDR3 has 12 amino acids. V gave up 7 bases and J gave up 6 bases, with 9 bases separating them. Germline CDR1 reads LNHDA; CDR2 reads SQIVND (reference sequence).

The V gene is TRBV6-5, the J gene TRBJ2-1, with D unclear. CDR3 length: 15 amino acids. Trimming removed 6 bases from V and 5 bases from J, with 17 bases in between. Germline V gene data show CDR1 as MNHEY and CDR2 as SVGAGI. In DNA form, the CDR3 reads TGTGCCAGCAGGCCTAGGTTCCCTCGGGACAATGAGCAGTTCTTC. This translates into CASRPRFPRDNEQFF.

The chain is built from TRBV4-1 and TRBJ2-5; 16 nucleotides line up with TRBD2. Trimming cost V 0 bases and J 4 bases; bases outside gene matches: 5. CDR1 MGHRA and CDR2 YSYEKL come from the germline V gene. The CDR3 runs 18 residues. CDR3 in amino acids: CASSQEKGTSGRGETQYF. In DNA, the CDR3 is TGCGCCAGCAGCCAAGAAAAAGGGACTAGCGGGAGGGGAGAGACCCAGTACTTC.

DNA of the CDR3: TGTGCCAGCGGGACTAGCGGAAACAATGAGCAGTTCTTC. As protein: CASGTSGNNEQFF. This chain uses TRBV6-5 with TRBJ2-1, with TRBD2 matching over 11 bases. This CDR3 is built from 13 residues. CDR1 and CDR2 (germline): MNHEY, SVGAGI. With 8 bases clipped from V and 5 bases from J, the junction kept 2 bases outside the gene matches.